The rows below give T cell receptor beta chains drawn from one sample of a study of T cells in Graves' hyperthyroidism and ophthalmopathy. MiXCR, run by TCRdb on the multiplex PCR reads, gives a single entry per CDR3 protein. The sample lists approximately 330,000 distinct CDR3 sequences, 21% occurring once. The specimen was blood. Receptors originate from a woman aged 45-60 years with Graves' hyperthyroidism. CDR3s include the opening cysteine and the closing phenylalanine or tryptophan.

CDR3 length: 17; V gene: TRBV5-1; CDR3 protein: CASSYSAGTGGTDTQYF
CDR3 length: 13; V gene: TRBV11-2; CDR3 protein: CASSRGLKETQYF
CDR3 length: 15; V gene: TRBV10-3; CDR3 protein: CAISAAPKANEKLFF
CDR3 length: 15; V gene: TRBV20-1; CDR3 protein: CSARDIGGRGYEQYF
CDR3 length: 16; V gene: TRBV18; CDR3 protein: CASSPPGRGGLDEQFF
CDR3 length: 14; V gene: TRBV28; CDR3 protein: CASRAGGLNEKLFF
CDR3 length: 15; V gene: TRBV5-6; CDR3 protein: CASSFRGSGANVLTF
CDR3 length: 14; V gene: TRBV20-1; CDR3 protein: CSARGGLIPGELFF
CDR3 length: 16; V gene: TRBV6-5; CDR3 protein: CASSYSTPGAGNTIYF
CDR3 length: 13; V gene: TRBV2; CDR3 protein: CASNGRVTDTQYF
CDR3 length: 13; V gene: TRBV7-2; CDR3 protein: CASSLGLVAREFF
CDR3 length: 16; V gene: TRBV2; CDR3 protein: CASSFRLAGDGNEQYF
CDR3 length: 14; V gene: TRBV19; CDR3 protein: CARSDGNGNQPQHF
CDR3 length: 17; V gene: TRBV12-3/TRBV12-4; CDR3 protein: CASSMSLSGLAVYEQYF
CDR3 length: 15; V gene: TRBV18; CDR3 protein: CASSQDGNSNQPQHF
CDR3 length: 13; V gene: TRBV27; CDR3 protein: CASSYMANTEAFF
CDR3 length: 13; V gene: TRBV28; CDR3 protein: CASSRARMGEAFF
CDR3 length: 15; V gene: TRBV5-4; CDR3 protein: CASSLDPQGTGELFF
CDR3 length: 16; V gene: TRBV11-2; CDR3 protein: CASSPQGGIDTGELFF
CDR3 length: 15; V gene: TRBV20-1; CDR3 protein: CSARVFGGLTYEQYF